The T cell receptor (beta chain) described here comes from a study of T cell responses to AZD1222 COVID-19 vaccine. General study results and limits: Females outnumbered males among donors, who were mostly white British; clonal diversity was possibly underestimated. Nearly half of the spike-specific TCRs reportedly recognize variant regions that carry no mutations. No day 14 peak samples; only post-peak repertoires were characterized. The study found Spike-specific TCR breadth and depth rose after two AZD1222 doses.

Trimming removed 3 bases at V and 0 bases at J, with 14 bases between. The germline V gene encodes CDR1 LNHDA and CDR2 SQIVND (reference sequence). The CDR3 loop spans 16 amino acids. This clone has a handful of counts. No antigen is known for it. Clones were read by immunoSEQ multiplex PCR, and TCRdb kept only the in-frame ones, dropping some. The data show 120,000 or so clones, about 90% seen once. The sequenced sample was peripheral blood, obtained on day 0 of AZD1222 vaccination. The V gene is TRBV19, the J gene TRBJ1-1; maybe TRBD1 (5 bases). The origin of this receptor is an adult in good health. The CDR3 loop is CASSIAGSQMNTEAFF. DNA of the CDR3: TGTGCCAGTAGTATTGCAGGGAGTCAGATGAACACTGAAGCTTTCTTT.